Presented here are 21 T cell receptor beta chains from one specimen sequenced in a study of T cells after yellow fever vaccination. TCRdb redid the calling of the 5' RACE reads with MiXCR, one entry per CDR3 protein. The sample lists tens of thousands of distinct CDR3 sequences; around 7% were seen once. This specimen consisted of PBMCs, either bulk or a sorted T-cell subset (CD4+, CD8+, memory, or dextramer-sorted; not recorded which), obtained on the day of the first yellow fever vaccination. The receptors were gathered from a man younger than 35 who received the YFV17D yellow fever vaccine.

This clonotype showed up many times. The J gene is TRBJ2-5, the V gene TRBV2; D might be TRBD1 (6 bases). Looked up from germline, CDR1 is SNHLY and CDR2 is FYNNEI. CDR3 size: 13 residues. V was trimmed by 6 bases and J by 5 bases, leaving 13 bases between them. The CDR3 sequence is CASSRGYWETQYF. CDR3 bases: TGTGCCAGCAGCAGGGGTTATTGGGAGACCCAGTACTTC.

There are many counts of this clonotype. This sequence joins TRBV3-1 and TRBJ2-1; TRBD2 matches at 9 bases. V dropped 1 base and J dropped 8; count of bases not matched to a gene: 9. The length of the CDR3 is 16 residues. The germline CDR1 and CDR2 sequences are LGHDT and YNNKEL (reference sequence). CDR3 DNA sequence: TGTGCCAGCAGCCAAGCGGGGGCGGGGGGGTTCTATGAGCAGTTCTTC. It is translated as CASSQAGAGGFYEQFF.

This clonotype was counted many times. The V gene is TRBV29-1, the J gene TRBJ2-1, with a weak D call TRBD2 (6 bases). Germline CDR1 and CDR2: SQVTM and ANQGSEA. V dropped 7 bases and J dropped 8 bases, with 24 bases sitting between them. This CDR3 has 15 amino acids. CDR3 sequence (DNA): TGCAGCGCCCCAGGGCGGGCTAGCGATGTCGATGAGCAGTTCTTC. Translated, it gives CSAPGRASDVDEQFF.

The table lists this clonotype with many counts. The chain uses TRBV12-3 or TRBV12-4 and TRBJ1-1; tentatively, D is TRBD1 (5 bases). V lost 6 bases, J lost 4 bases, and 18 bases lay in between. This CDR3 has 15 amino acids. The CDR3 sequence: CASSPPQGRGTEAFF. CDR3 bases: TGTGCCAGCAGCCCCCCTCAGGGCCGGGGCACTGAAGCTTTCTTT.

In the case of this clonotype: With a much larger clone just one base away, this may be a read error. The chain carries TRBV11-2 and TRBJ1-1, with D uncertain. Per germline, CDR1 SGHAT and CDR2 FQNNGV. The CDR3 runs 13 residues. The CDR3 sequence is CTSSSSLNTEAFF. The CDR3 bases are TGTACCAGCAGTTCCAGCCTGAACACTGAAGCTTTCTTT.

This clonotype was seen ten or more times. CDR3 in amino acids: CASSYSRGYEQYV. The CDR3 DNA reads as TGTGCCAGCAGTTACTCGCGGGGGTACGAGCAGTACGTC. V usage is TRBV6-5 and J usage is TRBJ2-7; TRBD2 matches 7 bases. The trim removed 0 bases at V and 4 bases at J, leaving 0 bases unmatched. The CDR3 runs to 13 residues. The germline CDR1 and CDR2 sequences are MNHEY and SVGAGI.

There are many counts of this clonotype. V is TRBV18 and J is TRBJ2-2, with 7 bases matching TRBD1. The junction had 11 bases not matched to a gene; V was cut back by 8 bases and J by 2 bases. Germline loops: CDR1 KGHSH, CDR2 LQKENI. This CDR3 has 16 amino acids. The CDR3 reads CASKSWDSQNTGELFF. The CDR3 DNA is TGTGCCAGCAAAAGTTGGGACAGCCAAAACACCGGGGAGCTGTTTTTT.

The genes are TRBV3-2 and TRBJ2-6; the table's D call, TRBD1, has no DNA check behind it. TRBV3-2 is recorded as a pseudogene. This CDR3 is built from 18 residues. CDR3 sequence: CASSLPGTVSSGANVLTF. CDR3 in DNA: TGTGCCAGCAGTTTGCCCGGGACAGTGAGCTCTGGGGCCAACGTCCTGACTTTC.

V gene TRBV20-1 combines with J gene TRBJ2-5; 8 bases map to TRBD2. The CDR3 covers 15 residues. Germline V gene data show CDR1 as DFQATT and CDR2 as SNEGSKA (reference sequence). The V gene end was trimmed by 1 base and the J gene end by 4 bases; junction bases not matched to a gene: 8. DNA for the CDR3: TGCAGTGCTAGAGTCCCCCCCCGGGGGGGAGAGACCCAGTACTTC. Its translation is CSARVPPRGGETQYF.

The chain has TRBV20-1 and TRBJ2-1; D may be TRBD1 or TRBD2 (6 bases each). V was shortened by 6 bases and J by 5 bases, with 17 bases between the two germline ends. This CDR3 is 14 amino acids long. CDR1 is DFQATT, CDR2 SNEGSKA, per germline (reference sequence). CDR3 DNA sequence: TGCAGTGCCCCCCGCGGAGGGGGGAACAATGAGCAGTTCTTC. This codes for CSAPRGGGNNEQFF.

This clonotype appeared many times. The chain carries TRBV5-4 and TRBJ2-5; D may be TRBD2 (6 bases). The CDR3 has 15 residues. Germline V gene sequence: CDR1 SGHNT, CDR2 YYREEE (reference sequence). The V gene lost 0 bases and the J gene lost 5 bases, with 14 bases spanning the gap. This CDR3 is CASSLASGGSETQYF. The CDR3 DNA sequence: TGTGCCAGCAGCTTGGCAAGTGGGGGGTCGGAGACCCAGTACTTC.

This clonotype was counted between two and nine times. The rearrangement joins TRBV10-1 to TRBJ2-2, with 10 bases identical to TRBD1. The germline V gene encodes CDR1 WNHNN and CDR2 SYGVQD (reference sequence). J gave up 6 bases and V 6 bases, and 7 bases lay outside the gene matches. This CDR3 spans 15 amino acids. CDR3 DNA: TGCGCCAGCAGACCCGGGACAGGGGAATCCGGGGAGCTGTTTTTT. It codes for CASRPGTGESGELFF.

This clonotype was seen ten or more times. CDR3: CASSLETYEQYF. The CDR3 DNA reads as TGTGCCAGCAGTTTAGAAACCTACGAGCAGTACTTC. The J gene is TRBJ2-7, the V gene TRBV12-3 or TRBV12-4; D is uncertain. V lost 1 base, J lost 2 bases, and 3 bases lay in between. The CDR3 loop spans 12 amino acids.

This clonotype was recorded many times. V and J are TRBV4-3 and TRBJ1-2; no clear D. The germline gives CDR1 LGHNA, CDR2 YSLEER. V was cut by 0 bases and J by 4 bases, with 12 bases left in between. The CDR3 spans 15 residues. Here the CDR3 DNA reads TGCGCCAGCAGCCAAGATAATTCAGCCCTCTATGGCTACACCTTC. This gives the protein CASSQDNSALYGYTF.

Ten or more counts support this clonotype. Here the CDR3 reads CASSLETGPDTQYF. CDR3 sequence (DNA): TGTGCCAGCAGCTTGGAGACAGGGCCAGATACGCAGTATTTT. The genes are TRBV5-5 and TRBJ2-3, with 7 bases aligning to TRBD1. Trimming took 0 bases from V and 4 from J; bases not matched to a gene: 2. This CDR3 comprises 14 residues. Per the germline V gene, CDR1 is SGHKS and CDR2 is YYEKEE (reference sequence).

This clonotype was seen ten or more times. The V call is TRBV6-5, the J call TRBJ1-3, with D uncertain. The germline V and J ends were trimmed by 2 bases and 4 bases, with 9 bases remaining between them. The length of the CDR3 is 14 residues. Germline-derived CDR1 and CDR2 are MNHEY and SVGAGI. The CDR3 loop reads CASSYRSIGNTIYF. CDR3 nucleotide sequence: TGTGCCAGCAGTTACCGATCGATAGGAAACACCATATATTTT.

In this sample, this clonotype turned up many times. The chain joins TRBV20-1 to TRBJ2-1; no definite D call. V was clipped by 4 bases and J by 3 bases, with 4 bases between them. Germline lookup yields CDR1 DFQATT and CDR2 SNEGSKA (reference sequence). This CDR3 spans 11 amino acids. CDR3 coding DNA: TGCAGTGCTACAAACTACAATGAGCAGTTCTTC. This encodes CSATNYNEQFF.

This clonotype was counted ten times or more. The rearrangement joins TRBV20-1 to TRBJ1-4, with D unclear. Germline lookup yields CDR1 DFQATT and CDR2 SNEGSKA (reference sequence). This CDR3 is built from 14 residues. Trimming stripped 1 base from V and 7 bases from J, with 13 bases between. Here the CDR3 reads CSARGTILGEKLFF. CDR3 nucleotides: TGCAGTGCTAGAGGGACCATCCTCGGTGAAAAACTGTTTTTT.

This clonotype was counted at least ten times. The rearrangement joins TRBV7-9 to TRBJ2-7, with a weak D call TRBD1 (6 bases). Germline V gene lookup returns CDR1 SEHNR and CDR2 FQNEAQ (reference sequence). This CDR3 has 14 amino acids. With 5 bases removed from V and 2 bases from J, the gap between germline ends came to 13 bases. CDR3 nucleotide sequence: TGTGCCAGCAGCCTGGGGACACTGGCCTACGAGCAGTACTTC. It is translated as CASSLGTLAYEQYF.

This clonotype turned up a few times. The chain links TRBV7-2 to TRBJ2-6, with unresolved D. V shed 1 base and J shed 0 bases, with 10 bases lying between them. The CDR3 covers 17 residues. Germline V gene data show CDR1 as SGHTA and CDR2 as FQGNSA. The CDR3 spells CASSLVGSSSGANVLTF. The CDR3 nucleotides read TGTGCCAGCAGCTTAGTGGGGTCGAGCTCTGGGGCCAACGTCCTGACTTTC. The variable domain in full, with the rest retrieved from reference TRBV7-2 and TRBJ2-6, is GAGVSQSPSNKVTEKGKDVELRCDPISGHTALYWYRQSLGQGLEFLIYFQGNSAPDKSGLPSDRFSAERTGGSVSTLTIQRTQQEDSAVYLCASSLVGSSSGANVLTFGAGSRLTVL.

Concerning this clonotype: Germline is not matched at one junction end, which may reflect a read error. V and J are TRBV20-1 and TRBJ2-6; the match to TRBD1 covers 9 bases. The CDR3 totals 17 residues. Germline values: CDR1 DFQATT, CDR2 SNEGSKA (reference sequence). This chain's CDR3 is CCARGQGQGSGANVLTF. The CDR3 coding sequence is TGCTGTGCTAGGGGCCAGGGACAGGGCTCTGGGGCCAACGTCCTGACTTTC.